This T cell receptor (beta chain) derives from a study of cytomegalovirus exposure and HLA in healthy donors. Study-wide context: From HLA-typed donors, an early data release held about 85 million unique TCRs. Findings of the study overall: A classifier reportedly called cytomegalovirus status with high sensitivity and specificity.

In regard to this clone: No antigen is known for it.

Primers: 60 Vbeta forward and 13 Jbeta reverse. Method: immunoSEQ multiplex PCR; TCRdb's copy keeps in-frame clones and lacks some. The table shows 100,000 to 150,000 clones, with 81% occurring only once. Per germline, CDR1 MNHNS and CDR2 SASEGT. The junction had 16 bases not matched to a gene; V was cut back by 2 bases and J by 10 bases. The CDR3 loop spans 18 amino acids. Material for sequencing was PBMCs. This clonotype was obtained from a man younger than 35 in good health and CMV-seropositive. The V gene is TRBV6-1, the J gene TRBJ2-3; 12 positions match TRBD2. The CDR3 loop is CASSEFRLAGGPSIAQYF. The CDR3 DNA is TGTGCCAGCAGTGAATTCAGGCTAGCGGGGGGGCCGTCAATCGCGCAGTATTTT.